The 18 T cell receptor beta chains below were found in one sample sequenced in a study of technical replicates of blood from several donors. This table comes from immunoSEQ multiplex PCR, and its TCRdb copy is limited to in-frame clones, with some not included. The sample contains some 74,000 clones, less than 97% of which appear only once. The sequencing input was T cells isolated from PBMCs. The receptors come from a human donor in good health.

The V and J genes are TRBV7-9 and TRBJ2-7, with D unresolved. This CDR3 region has 12 residues. With 5 bases removed from V and 2 bases from J, the gap between germline ends came to 7 bases. Germline V lookup: CDR1 SEHNR, CDR2 FQNEAQ (reference sequence). In nucleotides, the CDR3 is TGTGCCAGCAGCCCCGCTACCTACGAGCAGTACTTC. Translation: CASSPATYEQYF.

This rearrangement joins TRBV27 to TRBJ2-1; D may be TRBD1 (6 bases). V was clipped by 6 bases and J by 4 bases, with 10 bases between them. Germline-derived CDR1 and CDR2 are MNHEY and SMNVEV (reference sequence). The CDR3 contains 13 residues. In DNA form, the CDR3 reads TGTGCCAGCAGATTGGGGGCATACAATGAGCAGTTCTTC. Amino acids: CASRLGAYNEQFF.

This chain joins TRBV7-9 and TRBJ2-7, with D maybe TRBD2 (6 bases). The CDR3 is 15 residues long. V lost 0 bases to trimming and J lost 3 bases, with 12 bases between them. Germline V gene sequence: CDR1 SEHNR, CDR2 FQNEAQ (reference sequence). The CDR3 bases are TGTGCCAGCAGCTTAGCTCCGGGACTTGTCTACGAGCAGTACTTC. Its translation: CASSLAPGLVYEQYF.

This rearrangement joins TRBV7-9 to TRBJ2-3; unclear D gene. CDR1 SEHNR and CDR2 FQNEAQ come from the germline V gene (reference sequence). This CDR3 has 14 amino acids. Trimming shortened V by 9 bases and J by 2 bases, and 15 bases separated the two germline ends. CDR3 sequence: CASPQEENTDTQYF. In DNA, the CDR3 is TGTGCCAGTCCGCAGGAAGAGAACACAGATACGCAGTATTTT.

V and J are TRBV2 and TRBJ2-2; D is perhaps TRBD1 (6 bases). The germline V gene encodes CDR1 SNHLY and CDR2 FYNNEI. This CDR3 comprises 16 residues. Trimming took off 6 bases at V and 1 base at J, with 15 bases between the two ends. In DNA, the CDR3 is TGTGCCAGCAGAGTATTTTTGGGACAGAACACCGGGGAGCTGTTTTTT. It codes for CASRVFLGQNTGELFF.

The chain links TRBV5-6 to TRBJ2-7; D unclear. CDR3 length: 14 amino acids. Germline CDR1 and CDR2: SGHDT and YYEEEE. V lost 0 bases to trimming and J lost 5 bases, with 12 bases between them. The CDR3 loop reads CASSLDVHSHEQYF. The CDR3 region has the DNA TGTGCCAGCAGCTTGGATGTTCATTCCCACGAGCAGTACTTC.

This clone appeared a single time. The V and J genes are TRBV27 and TRBJ1-2, with 7 positions matching TRBD1. CDR1 is MNHEY, CDR2 SMNVEV, per germline (reference sequence). The CDR3 spans 14 residues. Trimming at V came to 3 bases and at J to 6 bases, leaving 7 bases not matched to a gene. CDR3: CASSLYRDSDGYTF. The DNA of the CDR3 is TGTGCCAGCAGTTTGTACCGGGACAGCGATGGCTACACCTTC.

The chain uses TRBV7-9 and TRBJ2-2, with D possibly matching TRBD2 (5 bases). The CDR3 consists of 18 residues. Germline CDR1 reads SEHNR; CDR2 reads FQNEAQ (reference sequence). The germline V and J ends were trimmed by 5 bases and 6 bases, with 25 bases remaining between them. CDR3 coding DNA: TGTGCCAGCAGCGACTATGGTACCTCAGCTATTAGTCCCGGGGAGCTGTTTTTT. Protein product: CASSDYGTSAISPGELFF.

The rearrangement joins TRBV5-6 to TRBJ1-1, with 10 bases fitting TRBD1. Losses at the gene ends were 4 bases for V and 7 bases for J; bases not matched to a gene: 10. Looked up from germline, CDR1 is SGHDT and CDR2 is YYEEEE. The CDR3 is made up of 15 amino acids. For the CDR3, the DNA is TGTGCCAGCAGCCTCCGGGACAGGGGCCCGAATGAAGCTTTCTTT. This codes for CASSLRDRGPNEAFF.

The chain combines TRBV28 with TRBJ2-1; TRBD2 is a possible D gene (5 bases). Germline CDR1 reads MDHEN; CDR2 reads SYDVKM. The CDR3 has 13 residues. The germline V and J ends were trimmed by 8 bases and 0 bases, with 8 bases remaining between them. The CDR3, as DNA: TGTGCCAGCCGAAGCGGCTCCTACAATGAGCAGTTCTTC. Its translation: CASRSGSYNEQFF.

A single count supports this clone. The rearrangement joins TRBV25-1 to TRBJ2-3; D not resolved. Germline V gene sequence: CDR1 MGHDK, CDR2 SYGVNS. Trimming removed 7 bases from V and 0 bases from J, with 14 bases in between. The length of the CDR3 is 15 residues. Here the CDR3 DNA reads TGTGCCAGCACCCCCGGTGCGCGGAGCACAGATACGCAGTATTTT. Translation gives CASTPGARSTDTQYF.

The chain combines TRBV2 with TRBJ2-1; D remains ambiguous. This CDR3 is built from 14 residues. V lost 5 bases and J lost 5, with 13 bases in between. The germline gives CDR1 SNHLY, CDR2 FYNNEI. The CDR3 DNA follows: TGTGCCAGCAGTATCGAGCGAGCCAACAATGAGCAGTTCTTC. Protein product: CASSIERANNEQFF. The whole variable domain, filled in from reference TRBV2 and TRBJ2-1, reads EPEVTQTPSHQVTQMGQEVILRCVPISNHLYFYWYRQILGQKVEFLVSFYNNEISEKSEIFDDQFSVERPDGSNFTLKIRSTKLEDSAMYFCASSIERANNEQFFGPGTRLTVL.

The rearrangement uses TRBV11-2 and TRBJ1-3; D may be TRBD1 (5 bases). The V and J ends lost 8 bases and 4 bases respectively, with 15 bases between them. The CDR3 loop spans 14 amino acids. Germline values: CDR1 SGHAT, CDR2 FQNNGV. CDR3 sequence reads: CASGVGGYGNTIYF. The DNA of the CDR3 is TGTGCCAGCGGTGTGGGGGGATACGGAAACACCATATATTTT.

The sample holds a few counts of this clone. This chain links TRBV2 with TRBJ1-3; TRBD1 might be the D (5 bases). The CDR3 has 20 amino acids. The V end was cut by 7 bases, the J end by 0 bases, with 28 bases between. Germline V CDR1 and CDR2: SNHLY, FYNNEI. For the CDR3, the DNA is TGTGCCAGCACCGAAATCGTCGTGAGTTGGACACCAGACTCTGGAAACACCATATATTTT. Translating it yields CASTEIVVSWTPDSGNTIYF.

The chain carries TRBV28 and TRBJ2-3; D uncertain. Germline V gene data show CDR1 as MDHEN and CDR2 as SYDVKM. The V and J ends lost 4 bases and 3 bases respectively, with 2 bases between them. This CDR3 region has 11 residues. The CDR3 is CASSSTDTQYF. CDR3 bases: TGTGCCAGCAGTTCTACAGATACGCAGTATTTT.

The chain has TRBV5-1 and TRBJ2-1; 9 bases map to TRBD2. The CDR3 is 16 residues long. Germline-derived CDR1 and CDR2 are SGHRS and YFSETQ. Germline trimming cut 0 bases from V and 7 bases from J; bases unmatched to any gene: 8. CDR3 in amino acids: CASSLEGGRARNEQFF. CDR3 DNA: TGCGCCAGCAGCTTGGAGGGCGGGAGGGCCAGAAATGAGCAGTTCTTC.

The CDR3 sequence: CASRNTGQLIYGYTF. As DNA, the CDR3 is TGTGCCAGCCGAAACACGGGACAGCTAATCTATGGCTACACCTTC. V gene TRBV27 combines with J gene TRBJ1-2, with 7 positions matching TRBD1. The CDR3 consists of 15 residues. V lost 8 bases and J lost 4; bases outside the gene matches: 13. Germline lookup yields CDR1 MNHEY and CDR2 SMNVEV (reference sequence).

The V and J genes are TRBV9 and TRBJ2-1; 8 positions agree with TRBD1. From germline, CDR1 is SGDLS and CDR2 YYNGEE. The CDR3 runs to 16 residues. Trimming took 4 bases from V and 8 from J; bases not matched to a gene: 14. The DNA of the CDR3 is TGTGCCAGCAGCACTCAATTAGGACAGGGCTCGGATGAGCAGTTCTTC. It yields the protein CASSTQLGQGSDEQFF.